Presented here are 27 T cell receptor beta chains from one specimen sequenced in a study of neoadjuvant anti-PD-1 for oral cavity cancer. The method was immunoSEQ multiplex PCR; TCRdb's version includes in-frame clones alone and lacks a portion of them. Among some 33,000 clones listed, around nine tenths were seen once. This material consisted of PBMCs, taken before nivolumab (anti-PD-1) treatment. The receptors come from a person aged 35-79 years with oral cavity squamous cell carcinoma.

DNA for the CDR3: TGTGCCAGTAGTCGGAAACAGGGTGAAAACCAGCCCCAGCATTTT. Translated, it gives CASSRKQGENQPQHF. The chain recombines TRBV19 with TRBJ1-5; D is possibly TRBD1 (6 bases). Germline-derived CDR1 and CDR2 are LNHDA and SQIVND (reference sequence). The ends were cut back, 5 bases at V and 7 bases at J, with 18 bases in the middle. The CDR3 is made up of 15 amino acids.

The chain combines TRBV13 with TRBJ1-6; 7 nucleotides agree with TRBD1. V gave up 4 bases and J gave up 5 bases; unmatched junction bases: 5. The CDR3 totals 15 residues. The germline V gene encodes CDR1 PRHDT and CDR2 FYEKMQ (reference sequence). CDR3: CASSYRQGNNSPLHF. CDR3 coding DNA: TGTGCCAGCAGCTACAGACAGGGTAATAATTCACCCCTCCACTTT.

The CDR3 nucleotides read TGTGCCAGCAGCCAAGATAGGGGGGGGCACCTCTCCTACGAGCAGTACTTC. Residues: CASSQDRGGHLSYEQYF. This sequence joins TRBV4-2 and TRBJ2-7, with a weak D call TRBD2 (7 bases). The CDR3 spans 17 residues. Germline V gene data show CDR1 as LGHNA and CDR2 as YNFKEQ. Trimming removed 0 bases from V and 0 bases from J, with 15 bases in between.

This clone showed up just once. The rearrangement links TRBV7-7 to TRBJ2-7; TRBD1 might be the D (5 bases). CDR1 is SSHAT, CDR2 FNYEAQ, per germline (reference sequence). This CDR3 has 14 residues. V lost 5 bases, J lost 3 bases, and 14 bases lay in between. CDR3 sequence: CASSLNEGDYEQYF. The CDR3 nucleotides read TGTGCCAGCAGCCTTAACGAAGGGGACTACGAGCAGTACTTC.

J is TRBJ2-7 and V is TRBV13, with TRBD1 as a possible D gene (6 bases). Germline V lookup: CDR1 PRHDT, CDR2 FYEKMQ (reference sequence). This CDR3 is built from 12 residues. The V gene lost 5 bases and the J gene lost 5 bases, with 10 bases spanning the gap. CDR3 coding DNA: TGTGCCAGCAGCGCCAGGGGCCACGAGCAGTACTTC. Its translation is CASSARGHEQYF.

In its sample, this clone was seen once. This chain links TRBV2 with TRBJ2-3, with 8 bases that match TRBD1. After removal of 1 base from V and 2 bases from J, the junction contained 8 bases not matched to a gene. Germline V gene data show CDR1 as SNHLY and CDR2 as FYNNEI. This CDR3 is built from 17 residues. Written as DNA, the CDR3 is TGTGCCAGCAGTGAAGGAATGGGGACAGGAGACACAGATACGCAGTATTTT. It translates to CASSEGMGTGDTDTQYF.

This rearrangement joins TRBV15 to TRBJ1-5; 7 bases match TRBD1. The V segment lost 1 base and the J segment 7 bases; nucleotides outside the gene matches: 10. The CDR3 consists of 16 residues. CDR1 and CDR2 from the germline V gene are LNHNV and YYDKDF (reference sequence). The CDR3 region is CATSRAWDRGPQPQHF. Here the CDR3 DNA reads TGTGCCACCAGCAGAGCTTGGGACAGAGGTCCCCAGCCCCAGCATTTT.

The gene calls are TRBV7-6 and TRBJ2-3, with a weak D call TRBD2 (7 bases). V lost 1 base and J 2 bases, leaving 10 bases between the germline ends. The CDR3 totals 15 residues. The germline V gene has CDR1 SGHVS and CDR2 FNYEAQ. The CDR3 sequence is CASSLGGGPTDTQYF. In nucleotides, the CDR3 is TGTGCCAGCAGCTTAGGGGGGGGGCCCACAGATACGCAGTATTTT.

The table lists this clone with a count of one. The germline gene is not matched at one end of the junction; a read error may be the cause. The chain has TRBV9 and TRBJ2-1; TRBD2 matches 16 bases. The CDR3 extends over 15 amino acids. Germline CDR1 reads SGDLS; CDR2 reads YYNGEE. Here the CDR3 DNA reads TGTGCCAGCAGCGTAGAAGGGACTAGCGGGGGGGCTTCGATCTTC. Translated, it gives CASSVEGTSGGASIF.

This clone was recorded once. The chain employs TRBV11-2 and TRBJ2-3; perhaps TRBD2 as D (7 bases). Trimming took off 6 bases at V and 4 bases at J, with 17 bases between the two ends. Per germline, CDR1 SGHAT and CDR2 FQNNGV. The CDR3 totals 15 residues. The CDR3 is CASSYSPGGPDTQYF. CDR3 coding DNA: TGTGCCAGCAGTTATTCCCCCGGGGGGCCAGATACGCAGTATTTT.

The chain recombines TRBV9 with TRBJ2-7; tentatively, D is TRBD1 or TRBD2 (5 bases each). CDR1 and CDR2 from the germline V gene are SGDLS and YYNGEE. V dropped 3 bases and J dropped 3 bases, with 16 bases sitting between them. This CDR3 spans 15 amino acids. CDR3 amino acids: CASSAGPGAGYEQYF. The CDR3 DNA reads as TGTGCCAGCAGCGCCGGACCCGGGGCCGGCTACGAGCAGTACTTC.

This chain links TRBV9 with TRBJ2-7; either TRBD1 or TRBD2 may supply D (5 bases each). This CDR3 is 16 amino acids long. The germline gives CDR1 SGDLS, CDR2 YYNGEE. V was clipped by 2 bases and J by 1 base, with 16 bases between them. CDR3 sequence: CASSVSGTGLSYEQYF. Written as DNA, the CDR3 is TGTGCCAGCAGCGTCTCCGGGACCGGACTTTCCTACGAGCAGTACTTC.

The rearrangement uses TRBV6-5 and TRBJ1-6; 7 nucleotides match TRBD1. Germline CDR1 reads MNHEY; CDR2 reads SVGAGI. After removal of 11 bases from V and 3 bases from J, the junction contained 4 bases not matched to a gene. CDR3 length: 13 residues. CDR3 sequence: CAGRDSYNSPLHF. The CDR3 bases are TGTGCCGGGCGGGACAGCTATAATTCACCCCTCCACTTT.

The chain links TRBV19 to TRBJ2-3; D ambiguous. The CDR3 contains 14 residues. With 3 bases removed from V and 4 bases from J, the gap between germline ends came to 11 bases. The germline V gene encodes CDR1 LNHDA and CDR2 SQIVND (reference sequence). The CDR3 protein is CASSMNAVSDTQYF. The CDR3 nucleotides are TGTGCCAGTAGTATGAATGCAGTTTCAGATACGCAGTATTTT.

The table lists this clone with a count of one. The chain carries TRBV28 and TRBJ2-3; tentatively, D is TRBD2 (6 bases). V was cut by 6 bases and J by 4 bases, with 20 bases left in between. Germline CDR1 reads MDHEN; CDR2 reads SYDVKM. The CDR3 covers 16 residues. The CDR3 bases are TGTGCCAGCAGCCCACCCTCGATCACTAGCTCAGATACGCAGTATTTT. It is translated as CASSPPSITSSDTQYF.

The gene calls are TRBV29-1 and TRBJ1-1, with D unclear. This CDR3 has 13 amino acids. Germline loops: CDR1 SQVTM, CDR2 ANQGSEA. Trimming took off 5 bases at V and 0 bases at J, with 10 bases between the two ends. The DNA for the CDR3 is TGCAGCGTTCGGGGTCAGATGAACACTGAAGCTTTCTTT. Encoded protein: CSVRGQMNTEAFF.

The V gene is TRBV18, the J gene TRBJ2-3; 14 nucleotides match TRBD2. V was pared by 3 bases and J by 0 bases, with 2 bases of the junction left unmatched. The CDR3 has 17 residues. CDR1 is KGHSH and CDR2 is LQKENI in the germline V gene. The CDR3 loop is CASSPGTSGGSTDTQYF. In DNA, the CDR3 is TGTGCCAGCTCACCCGGGACTAGCGGGGGTAGCACAGATACGCAGTATTTT.

The chain carries TRBV6-1 and TRBJ1-1; D is unresolved. The V end was cut by 8 bases, the J end by 6 bases, with 10 bases between. Germline-derived CDR1 and CDR2 are MNHNS and SASEGT. This CDR3 is 11 amino acids long. The CDR3 bases are TGTGCCAGCTGGATGAGGCCTGAAGCTTTCTTT. It translates to CASWMRPEAFF.

This clone appeared a few times. This chain links TRBV7-8 with TRBJ1-2; the D is unclear. The length of the CDR3 is 13 residues. V shed 1 base and J shed 8 bases, with 11 bases lying between them. The germline V gene has CDR1 SGHVS and CDR2 FQNEAQ. CDR3 sequence: CASSLGIRGGYTF. In nucleotides, the CDR3 is TGTGCCAGCAGCTTAGGGATAAGAGGAGGCTACACCTTC.

This chain uses TRBV9 with TRBJ1-2; D is perhaps TRBD1 (6 bases). The germline gives CDR1 SGDLS, CDR2 YYNGEE. The CDR3 length is 13 residues. Trimming pared 0 bases from V and 6 bases from J, leaving 9 bases between. In nucleotides, the CDR3 is TGTGCCAGCAGCGTAGTGGCAGGGGATGGCTACACCTTC. It yields the protein CASSVVAGDGYTF.

This clone was observed once. The CDR3 spells CASSPEVSGNQPQHF. CDR3 DNA: TGTGCCAGCAGCCCTGAAGTCTCGGGCAATCAGCCCCAGCATTTT. The genes are TRBV9 and TRBJ1-5, with D uncertain. This CDR3 region has 15 residues. V shed 4 bases and J shed 2 bases, with 13 bases lying between them. Per germline, CDR1 SGDLS and CDR2 YYNGEE.

The rearrangement uses TRBV18 and TRBJ2-1, with 7 bases that match TRBD2. The V gene's germline CDR1 is KGHSH and CDR2 LQKENI. The trim removed 0 bases at V and 2 bases at J, leaving 4 bases unmatched. CDR3 size: 16 residues. The CDR3 sequence is CASSPPSGVTYNEQFF. CDR3 nucleotides: TGTGCCAGCTCACCACCGAGCGGGGTAACCTACAATGAGCAGTTCTTC. The full variable domain, in which reference TRBV18 and TRBJ2-1 provide the parts outside the CDR3, is NAGVMQNPRHLVRRRGQEARLRCSPMKGHSHVYWYRQLPEEGLKFMVYLQKENIIDESGMPKERFSAEFPKEGPSILRIQQVVRGDSAAYFCASSPPSGVTYNEQFFGPGTRLTVL.

This clone was observed once. The V call is TRBV30, the J call TRBJ1-1; D perhaps matches TRBD1 (5 bases). CDR1 and CDR2 (germline): GTSNPN, SVGIG (reference sequence). The CDR3 loop spans 15 amino acids. V was trimmed by 2 bases and J by 3 bases, leaving 16 bases between them. The CDR3 region is CAWSKWPGGDTEAFF. The CDR3 DNA reads TGTGCCTGGAGTAAATGGCCGGGGGGGGACACTGAAGCTTTCTTT.

V and J are TRBV11-2 and TRBJ2-1; no reliable D call. This CDR3 comprises 12 residues. The germline V gene encodes CDR1 SGHAT and CDR2 FQNNGV. Trimming took 5 bases from V and 10 from J, leaving 12 bases between them. The chain's CDR3 is CASSPYYTEQFF. The DNA of the CDR3 is TGTGCCAGCAGCCCCTACTACACCGAGCAGTTCTTC.

This chain joins TRBV10-2 and TRBJ1-5; D ambiguous. V was trimmed by 3 bases and J by 8 bases, leaving 8 bases between them. Per germline, CDR1 WSHSY and CDR2 SAAADI. This CDR3 has 12 amino acids. The CDR3 DNA sequence: TGCGCCAGCAGTGACCCGCAGGAGCCCCAGCATTTT. This encodes CASSDPQEPQHF.

The chain uses TRBV5-5 and TRBJ2-3; TRBD2 aligns across 15 bases. The CDR3 extends over 17 amino acids. The trim removed 3 bases at V and 1 base at J, leaving 3 bases unmatched. The germline V gene has CDR1 SGHKS and CDR2 YYEKEE (reference sequence). CDR3 sequence: CASSSGLAGGGTDTQYF. The DNA of the CDR3 is TGTGCCAGCAGCTCGGGACTAGCGGGGGGTGGCACAGATACGCAGTATTTT.

The chain joins TRBV15 to TRBJ1-1; D remains unclear. Between the trimmed V and J ends, which lost 1 base and 13 bases, there was a span of 16 bases. The CDR3 is 13 amino acids. From germline, CDR1 is LNHNV and CDR2 YYDKDF (reference sequence). The DNA for the CDR3 is TGTGCCACCAGCAGAGCGAGTGGCCCCGAGGTTTTCTTT. Translated, it gives CATSRASGPEVFF.